The rows below give T cell receptor beta chains drawn from one sample of a study of high-grade serous ovarian cancer treatment subgroups. Produced via immunoSEQ multiplex PCR; TCRdb's table is partial and in-frame only. The repertoire holds about 12,000 clones, with 88% as singletons. Source material: tumor tissue. The source is a human donor with high-grade serous ovarian cancer. Both conserved end residues are part of each CDR3. The D gene is left open where the match is weak. Not every row has a clone size; where given, it reads once, few, many or a size class.

d_gene	j_gene	v_gene	abundance	CDR3nt	CDR3aa
NA	TRBJ2-1	TRBV7-6	NA	TGTGCCAGCAGCCGCCCAGCGGACAATGAGCAGTTCTTC	CASSRPADNEQFF
NA	TRBJ1-6	TRBV18	once	TGTGCCAGCTCCCCGGGGGACAATTCACCCCTCCACTTT	CASSPGDNSPLHF
TRBD1	TRBJ2-2	TRBV18	NA	TGTGCCAGCTCATCGACAGGGGGAACCGGGGAGCTGTTTTTT	CASSSTGGTGELFF
TRBD1	TRBJ1-5	TRBV28	NA	TGTGCCAGCAGTTTACTCACCGGGACAGGGAGCAATCAGCCCCAGCATTTT	CASSLLTGTGSNQPQHF
NA	TRBJ1-2	TRBV7-2	NA	TGTGCCAGCAGCTTCACCCCCGGACGGAACTATGGCTACACCTTC	CASSFTPGRNYGYTF
NA	TRBJ2-5	TRBV10-3	NA	TGTGCCATCAGTGACTTAGGAGAGACCCAGTACTTC	CAISDLGETQYF
TRBD1	TRBJ1-6	TRBV27	NA	TGTGCCAGCAGTTTATCGGGACAGATCAATTCACCCCTCCACTTT	CASSLSGQINSPLHF
NA	TRBJ1-1	TRBV28	NA	TGTGCCAGCAGTTTGGGGGGGAAGTTGGCTTTCTTT	CASSLGGKLAFF
NA	TRBJ1-1	TRBV2	NA	TGTGCCAGCAGTGAATGGGGGACGAACACTGAAGCTTTCTTT	CASSEWGTNTEAFF
NA	TRBJ1-5	TRBV19	NA	TGTGCCAGCCAGGGGATCAATCAGCCCCAGCATTTT	CASQGINQPQHF
TRBD1	TRBJ1-1	TRBV7-6	NA	TGTGCCAGCAGACAGCAGGGGGGTGAAGCTTTCTTT	CASRQQGGEAFF
NA	TRBJ2-7	TRBV7-2	NA	TGTGCCAGCAGCTCCCCCTCCGCAGGGTCTGGCGAGCAGTACTTC	CASSSPSAGSGEQYF
NA	TRBJ1-2	TRBV4-1	NA	TGCGCCAGCAGCCAAGAAAGGGGTAACTATGGCTACACCTTC	CASSQERGNYGYTF
NA	TRBJ2-3	TRBV10-3	NA	TGTGCCATCAGTGACAGGCGGGAAGATACGCAGTATTTT	CAISDRREDTQYF
NA	TRBJ1-5	TRBV5-1	NA	TGCGCCAGCAGCTTGGAGGTAAATCAGCCCCAGCATTTT	CASSLEVNQPQHF
TRBD1	TRBJ1-1	TRBV25-1	NA	TGTGCCAGCAGCCAAAGTACAGGGGGTTCGCGGGCTTTCTTT	CASSQSTGGSRAFF
NA	TRBJ2-7	TRBV10-3	NA	TGTGCCACGACGCAAGACAGGTCATTTGAGCAGTACTTC	CATTQDRSFEQYF
NA	TRBJ1-5	TRBV28	NA	TGTGCCAGCACTCAACGGGGACAACTCTATCAGCCCCAGCATTTT	CASTQRGQLYQPQHF
TRBD1	TRBJ2-5	TRBV5-4	NA	TGTGCCAGCAGCCCGGACAGGGGGGCAGAGACCCAGTACTTC	CASSPDRGAETQYF
NA	TRBJ2-7	TRBV28	NA	TGTGCCACCACCTCCGGGCAGAAGACCTACGAGCAGTACTTC	CATTSGQKTYEQYF
NA	TRBJ2-1	TRBV7-2	NA	TGTGCCAGCAGCCCACAGACCCGGTTGGCCGCCTACAATGAGCAGTTCTTC	CASSPQTRLAAYNEQFF
TRBD1	TRBJ2-7	TRBV15	NA	TGTGCCACCAGCAGAATTTTGCGGGGACACAGGGGGCGTTACGAGCAGTACTTC	CATSRILRGHRGRYEQYF
TRBD2	TRBJ2-2	TRBV6-5	NA	TGTGCCAGCAGAGCGGGGGGATACACCGGGGAGCTGTTTTTT	CASRAGGYTGELFF
TRBD1	TRBJ1-1	TRBV27	NA	TGTGCCAGCAGTTTATCCAGGGGGCGAGGGGTCACTGAAGCTTTCTTT	CASSLSRGRGVTEAFF
TRBD1	TRBJ1-6	TRBV2	NA	TGTGCCAGCAGGGAGGGACAGGGGGCAGATAATTCACCCCTCCACTTT	CASREGQGADNSPLHF
NA	TRBJ1-4	TRBV10-3	NA	TGTGCCATCAGTGAGTCGAAGGGGGCTAATGAAAAACTGTTTTTT	CAISESKGANEKLFF
TRBD1	TRBJ2-4	TRBV7-2	NA	TGTGCCAGCACCTTAGGGGACAGGGAGGCCATTCAGTACTTC	CASTLGDREAIQYF
TRBD1	TRBJ1-1	TRBV19	NA	TGTGCCAGTAGTATTCGCCTCGACAGGGTGAACACTGAAGCTTTCTTT	CASSIRLDRVNTEAFF
TRBD2	TRBJ2-1	TRBV7-9	NA	TGTGCCAGCAGCTTAGAGGACGCGGGGAGGGATGAGCAGTTCTTC	CASSLEDAGRDEQFF
NA	TRBJ2-1	TRBV30	NA	TGTGCCTGGAGTACAGGGCGAACGAGTGAGCAGTTCTTC	CAWSTGRTSEQFF
TRBD1	TRBJ1-2	TRBV5-1	NA	TGCGCCAGCAGCTTGACAGGGGGCCAAGACTATGGCTACACCTTC	CASSLTGGQDYGYTF
TRBD1	TRBJ2-7	TRBV6-6	few	TGTGCCAGCAGTTCGGACAGGGCACGTTACGAGCAGTACTTC	CASSSDRARYEQYF
NA	TRBJ2-2	TRBV5-1	few	TGCGCCAGCAGCTTGGCCTCTAAAAGGGCCGGGGAGCTGTTTTTT	CASSLASKRAGELFF
TRBD1	TRBJ1-2	TRBV7-9	NA	TGTGCCAGCAGCCCCCGATCGGGACAGGGGTCCTATGGCTACACCTTC	CASSPRSGQGSYGYTF
NA	TRBJ1-2	TRBV27	NA	TGTGCCAGCAGACTTGACGGGGCCTATGGCTACACCTTC	CASRLDGAYGYTF
TRBD1	TRBJ1-1	TRBV18	NA	TGTGCCAGCTCACCCGGGGGACAGGGAGGGACTGAAGCTTTCTTT	CASSPGGQGGTEAFF
TRBD1	TRBJ1-4	TRBV7-9	NA	TGTGCCAGCAGCTCGTGGACAGGTTTTAATGAAAAACTGTTTTTT	CASSSWTGFNEKLFF
TRBD1	TRBJ1-2	TRBV10-3	NA	TGTGCCATCAGTGACAGACAGGGGGTTGACTATGGCTACACCTTC	CAISDRQGVDYGYTF
NA	TRBJ2-1	TRBV15	NA	TGTGCCACCAGCAGAGAAGGGGATTGGCTTGAGCAGTTCTTC	CATSREGDWLEQFF
NA	TRBJ1-2	TRBV5-1	NA	TGCGCCAGCAGCTTGGGCGCAGGGCGGTATGGCTACACCTTC	CASSLGAGRYGYTF
NA	TRBJ1-1	TRBV7-8	NA	TGTGCCAGCAGCCCCATGGGGGGCAGAACCGGGGCTGAAGCTTTCTTT	CASSPMGGRTGAEAFF
TRBD1	TRBJ1-4	TRBV18	NA	TGTGCCAGCTCAAAAGGACAGGGTTATGAAAAACTGTTTTTT	CASSKGQGYEKLFF